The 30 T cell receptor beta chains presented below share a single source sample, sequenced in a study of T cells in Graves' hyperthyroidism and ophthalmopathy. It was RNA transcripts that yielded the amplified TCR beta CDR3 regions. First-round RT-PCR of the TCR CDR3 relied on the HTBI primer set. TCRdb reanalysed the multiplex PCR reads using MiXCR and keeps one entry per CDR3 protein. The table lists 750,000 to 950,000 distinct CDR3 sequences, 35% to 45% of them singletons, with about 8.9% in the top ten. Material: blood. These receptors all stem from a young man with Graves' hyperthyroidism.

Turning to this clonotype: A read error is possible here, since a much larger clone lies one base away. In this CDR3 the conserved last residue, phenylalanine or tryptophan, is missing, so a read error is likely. The CDR3 coding sequence is TGTGCCAGCAGCTTACGGCCCGAGGACACTGAAGCTTTCTCT. Protein product: CASSLRPEDTEAFS. V gene TRBV7-6 combines with J gene TRBJ1-1; D is uncertain. CDR1 SGHVS and CDR2 FNYEAQ come from the germline V gene. The CDR3 totals 14 residues. V shed 2 bases and J shed 3 bases, with 10 bases lying between them.

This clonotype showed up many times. The CDR3 sequence: CAISGPTGDGYTF. The CDR3 DNA follows: TGTGCCATCAGTGGCCCGACAGGGGATGGCTACACCTTC. The rearrangement joins TRBV10-3 to TRBJ1-2; TRBD1 matches at 8 bases. The CDR3 runs 13 residues. Germline V CDR1 and CDR2: ENHRY, SYGVKD. Trimming removed 4 bases from V and 6 bases from J; junction bases left unmatched: 4.

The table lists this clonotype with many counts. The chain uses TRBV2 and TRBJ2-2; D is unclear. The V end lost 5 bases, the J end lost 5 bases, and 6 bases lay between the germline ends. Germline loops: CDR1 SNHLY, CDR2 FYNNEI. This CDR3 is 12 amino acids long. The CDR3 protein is CASSQPTGELFF. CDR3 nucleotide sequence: TGTGCCAGCAGTCAGCCGACCGGGGAGCTGTTTTTT. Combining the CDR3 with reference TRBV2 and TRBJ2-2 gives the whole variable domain EPEVTQTPSHQVTQMGQEVILRCVPISNHLYFYWYRQILGQKVEFLVSFYNNEISEKSEIFDDQFSVERPDGSNFTLKIRSTKLEDSAMYFCASSQPTGELFFGEGSRLTVL.

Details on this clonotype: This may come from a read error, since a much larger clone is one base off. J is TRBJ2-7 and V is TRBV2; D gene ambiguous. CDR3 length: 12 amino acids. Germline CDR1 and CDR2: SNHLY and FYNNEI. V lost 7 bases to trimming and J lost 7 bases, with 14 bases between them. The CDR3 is CASNQDAWEQYF. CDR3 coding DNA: TGTGCCAGCAACCAAGATGCTTGGGAGCAGTACTTC.

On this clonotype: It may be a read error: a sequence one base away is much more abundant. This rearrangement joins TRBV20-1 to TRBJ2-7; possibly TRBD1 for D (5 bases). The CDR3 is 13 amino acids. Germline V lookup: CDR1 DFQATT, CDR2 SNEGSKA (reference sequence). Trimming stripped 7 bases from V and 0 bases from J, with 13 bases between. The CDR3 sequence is CSVRRTGSYEQYF. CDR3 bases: TGCAGTGTTAGGAGAACAGGCTCCTACGAGCAGTACTTC.

The DNA of the CDR3 is TGTGCCAGCAGCGACGGGACAGGTGAGCAGTACTTC. Translation: CASSDGTGEQYF. The rearrangement joins TRBV12-3 or TRBV12-4 to TRBJ2-7; 8 bases map to TRBD1. This CDR3 is 12 amino acids long. With V trimmed by 6 bases and J by 7 bases, 5 bases remained unmatched.

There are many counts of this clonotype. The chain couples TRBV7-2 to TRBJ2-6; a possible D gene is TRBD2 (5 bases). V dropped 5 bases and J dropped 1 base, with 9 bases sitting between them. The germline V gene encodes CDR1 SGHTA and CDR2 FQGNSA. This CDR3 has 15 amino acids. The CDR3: CASSGRRSGANVLTF. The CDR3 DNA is TGTGCCAGCAGCGGAAGGAGGTCTGGGGCCAACGTCCTGACTTTC.

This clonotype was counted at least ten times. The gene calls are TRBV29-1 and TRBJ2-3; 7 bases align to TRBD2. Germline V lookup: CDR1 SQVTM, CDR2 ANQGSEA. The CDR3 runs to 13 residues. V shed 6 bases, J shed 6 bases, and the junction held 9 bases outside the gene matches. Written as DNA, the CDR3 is TGCAGCGTCGGTCCGGGGCGGGAGGATACGCAGTATTTT. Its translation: CSVGPGREDTQYF.

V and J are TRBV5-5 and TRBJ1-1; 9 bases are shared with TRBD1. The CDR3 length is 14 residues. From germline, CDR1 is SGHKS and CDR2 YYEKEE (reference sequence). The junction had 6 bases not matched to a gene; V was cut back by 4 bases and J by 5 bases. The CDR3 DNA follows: TGTGCCAGCAGCAGAGGACAGGGGCTTACTGAAGCTTTCTTT. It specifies CASSRGQGLTEAFF.

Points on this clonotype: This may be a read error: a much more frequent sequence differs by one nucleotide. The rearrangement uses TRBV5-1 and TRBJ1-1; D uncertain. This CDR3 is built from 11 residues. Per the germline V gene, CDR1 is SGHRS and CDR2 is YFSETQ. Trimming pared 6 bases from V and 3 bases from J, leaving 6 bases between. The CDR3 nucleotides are TGCGCCAGCACGGCGGACACTGAAGCTTTCTTT. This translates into CASTADTEAFF.

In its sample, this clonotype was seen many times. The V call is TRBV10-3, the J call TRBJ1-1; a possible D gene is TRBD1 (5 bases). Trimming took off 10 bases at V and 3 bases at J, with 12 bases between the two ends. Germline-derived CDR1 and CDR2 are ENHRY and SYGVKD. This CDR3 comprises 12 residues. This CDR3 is CATRDRDTEAFF. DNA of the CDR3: TGTGCCACCCGGGACCGAGACACTGAAGCTTTCTTT.

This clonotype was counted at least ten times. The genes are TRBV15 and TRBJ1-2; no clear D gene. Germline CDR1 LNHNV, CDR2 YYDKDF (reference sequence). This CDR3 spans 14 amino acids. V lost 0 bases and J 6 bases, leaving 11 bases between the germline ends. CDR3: CATSRDSIGDGYTF. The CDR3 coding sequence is TGTGCCACCAGCAGAGATTCGATTGGGGATGGCTACACCTTC.

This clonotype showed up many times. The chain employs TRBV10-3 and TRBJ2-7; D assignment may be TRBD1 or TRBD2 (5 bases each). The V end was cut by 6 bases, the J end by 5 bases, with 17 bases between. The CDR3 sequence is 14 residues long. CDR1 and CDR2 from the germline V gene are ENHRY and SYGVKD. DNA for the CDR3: TGTGCCATCAGAGGGGACCCCGATCCCCACGAGCAGTACTTC. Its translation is CAIRGDPDPHEQYF.

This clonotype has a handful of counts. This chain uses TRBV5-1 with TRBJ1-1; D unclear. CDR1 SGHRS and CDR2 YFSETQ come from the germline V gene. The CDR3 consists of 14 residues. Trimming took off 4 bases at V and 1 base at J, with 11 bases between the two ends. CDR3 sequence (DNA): TGCGCCAGCAGCCTCCAATTGGGGAACACTGAAGCTTTCTTT. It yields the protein CASSLQLGNTEAFF.

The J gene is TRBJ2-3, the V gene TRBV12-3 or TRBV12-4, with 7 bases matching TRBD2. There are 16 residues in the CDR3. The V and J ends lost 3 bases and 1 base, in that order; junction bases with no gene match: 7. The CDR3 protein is CASSFGPSGRTDTQYF. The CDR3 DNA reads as TGTGCCAGCAGTTTCGGGCCTAGCGGACGCACAGATACGCAGTATTTT.

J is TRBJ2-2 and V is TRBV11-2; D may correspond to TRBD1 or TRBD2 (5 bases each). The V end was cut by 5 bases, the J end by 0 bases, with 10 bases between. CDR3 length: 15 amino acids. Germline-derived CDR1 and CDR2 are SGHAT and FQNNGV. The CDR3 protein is CASSGTYANTGELFF. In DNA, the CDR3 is TGTGCCAGCAGCGGGACCTACGCGAACACCGGGGAGCTGTTTTTT.

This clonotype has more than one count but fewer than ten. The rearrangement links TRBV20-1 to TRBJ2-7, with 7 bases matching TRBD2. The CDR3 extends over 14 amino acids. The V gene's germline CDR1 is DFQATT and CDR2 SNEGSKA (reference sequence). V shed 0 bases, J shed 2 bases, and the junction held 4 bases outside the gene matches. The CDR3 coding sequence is TGCAGTGCTAGAGATAAAACTAGCGCCTACGAGCAGTACTTC. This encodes CSARDKTSAYEQYF.

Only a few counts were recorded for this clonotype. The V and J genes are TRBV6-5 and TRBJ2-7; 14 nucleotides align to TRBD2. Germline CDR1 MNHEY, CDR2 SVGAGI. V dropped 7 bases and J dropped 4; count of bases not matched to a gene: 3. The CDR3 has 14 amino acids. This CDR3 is CASTGTSGSYEQYF. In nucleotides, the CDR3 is TGTGCCAGCACCGGGACTAGCGGGAGTTACGAGCAGTACTTC.

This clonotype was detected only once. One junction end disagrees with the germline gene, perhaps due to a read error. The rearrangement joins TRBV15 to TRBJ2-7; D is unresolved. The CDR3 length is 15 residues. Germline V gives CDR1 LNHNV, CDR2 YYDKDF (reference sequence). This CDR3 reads CATSRDFGGSYEQCF. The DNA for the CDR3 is TGTGCCACCAGCAGAGATTTTGGCGGTTCCTACGAGCAGTGCTTC. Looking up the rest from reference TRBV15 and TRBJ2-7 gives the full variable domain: DAMVIQNPRYQVTQFGKPVTLSCSQTLNHNVMYWYQQKSSQAPKLLFHYYDKDFNNEADTPDNFQSRRPNTSFCFLDIRSPGLGDTAMYLCATSRDFGGSYEQCFGPGTRLTVT.

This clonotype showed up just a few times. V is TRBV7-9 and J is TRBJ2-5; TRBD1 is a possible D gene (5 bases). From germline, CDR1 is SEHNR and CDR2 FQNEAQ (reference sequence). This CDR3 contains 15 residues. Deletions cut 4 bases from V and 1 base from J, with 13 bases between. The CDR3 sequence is CASSSGRTPQETQYF. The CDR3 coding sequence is TGTGCCAGCAGCTCCGGCCGGACACCCCAAGAGACCCAGTACTTC. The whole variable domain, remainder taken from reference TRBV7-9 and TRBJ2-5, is DTGVSQNPRHKITKRGQNVTFRCDPISEHNRLYWYRQTLGQGPEFLTYFQNEAQLEKSRLLSDRFSAERPKGSFSTLEIQRTEQGDSAMYLCASSSGRTPQETQYFGPGTRLLVL.

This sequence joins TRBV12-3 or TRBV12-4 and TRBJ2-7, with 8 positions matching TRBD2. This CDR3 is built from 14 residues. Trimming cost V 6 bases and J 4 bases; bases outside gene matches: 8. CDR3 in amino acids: CASSIGTSNYEQYF. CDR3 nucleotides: TGTGCCAGCAGCATCGGGACTAGTAATTACGAGCAGTACTTC.

The CDR3, as DNA: TGTGCCAGCAGCCTCCTCGAGACAGGGACTGAAGCTTTCTTT. Protein product: CASSLLETGTEAFF. This sequence joins TRBV7-3 and TRBJ1-1; 7 nucleotides align to TRBD1. The CDR3 runs 14 residues. The V segment lost 5 bases and the J segment 5 bases; nucleotides outside the gene matches: 8. Germline CDR1 is SGHTA and CDR2 is FQGTGA.

CDR3 residues: CASWGTGTGQPLHF. Written as DNA, the CDR3 is TGTGCCAGTTGGGGGACAGGGACCGGTCAGCCCCTCCACTTT. This chain joins TRBV19 and TRBJ1-6; TRBD1 aligns across 9 bases. The length of the CDR3 is 14 residues. The trim removed 8 bases at V and 13 bases at J, leaving 12 bases unmatched. The germline gives CDR1 LNHDA, CDR2 SQIVND (reference sequence).

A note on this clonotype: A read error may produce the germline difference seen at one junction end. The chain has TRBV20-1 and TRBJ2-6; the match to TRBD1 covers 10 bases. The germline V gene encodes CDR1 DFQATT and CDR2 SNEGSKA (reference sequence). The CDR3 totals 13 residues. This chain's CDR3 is CSARGTGGNVLTF. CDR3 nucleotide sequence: TGCAGTGCTAGAGGGACAGGGGGCAACGTCCTGACTTTC.

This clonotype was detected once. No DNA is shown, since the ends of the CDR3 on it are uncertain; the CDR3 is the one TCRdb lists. CDR3 sequence: CASSVGTGTASFF. The chain employs TRBV9 and TRBJ1-1; the table gives TRBD1 as D, unverified against the DNA. Per germline, CDR1 SGDLS and CDR2 YYNGEE. 13 amino acids form the CDR3, both terminal residues included.

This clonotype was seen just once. The CDR3 sequence: CASSDSGRAQYF. The CDR3 bases are TGTGCCAGCAGTGACAGCGGAAGGGCTCAGTACTTC. The gene calls are TRBV2 and TRBJ2-5, with D maybe TRBD2 (5 bases). CDR3 length: 12 residues. Germline lookup yields CDR1 SNHLY and CDR2 FYNNEI. V was shortened by 3 bases and J by 11 bases, with 13 bases between the two germline ends.

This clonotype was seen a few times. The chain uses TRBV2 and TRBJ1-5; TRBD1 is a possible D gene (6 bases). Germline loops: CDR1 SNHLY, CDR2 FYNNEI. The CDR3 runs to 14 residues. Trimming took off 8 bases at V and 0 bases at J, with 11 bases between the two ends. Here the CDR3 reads CASGRGASNQPQHF. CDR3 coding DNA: TGTGCCAGCGGGCGGGGGGCTAGCAATCAGCCCCAGCATTTT. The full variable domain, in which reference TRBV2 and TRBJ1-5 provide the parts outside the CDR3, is EPEVTQTPSHQVTQMGQEVILRCVPISNHLYFYWYRQILGQKVEFLVSFYNNEISEKSEIFDDQFSVERPDGSNFTLKIRSTKLEDSAMYFCASGRGASNQPQHFGDGTRLSIL.

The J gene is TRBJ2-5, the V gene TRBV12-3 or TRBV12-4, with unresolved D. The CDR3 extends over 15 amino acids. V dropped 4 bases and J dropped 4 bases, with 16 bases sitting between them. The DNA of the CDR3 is TGTGCCAGCAGTTATAACCCCCAACCCGGAGAGACCCAGTACTTC. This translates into CASSYNPQPGETQYF.

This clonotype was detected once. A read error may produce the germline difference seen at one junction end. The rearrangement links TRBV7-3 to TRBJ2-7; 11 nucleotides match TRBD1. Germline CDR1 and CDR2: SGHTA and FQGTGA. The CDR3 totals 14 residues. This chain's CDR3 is CASSLPGQGGEQYF. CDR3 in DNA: TGTGCCAGTAGCTTACCGGGACAGGGGGGCGAGCAGTACTTC.

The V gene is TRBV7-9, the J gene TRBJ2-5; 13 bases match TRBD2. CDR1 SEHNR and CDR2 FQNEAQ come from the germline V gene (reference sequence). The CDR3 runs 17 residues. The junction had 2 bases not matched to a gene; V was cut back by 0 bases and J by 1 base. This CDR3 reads CASSLAWTSGGQETQYF. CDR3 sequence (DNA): TGTGCCAGCAGCTTAGCTTGGACTAGCGGGGGCCAAGAGACCCAGTACTTC.